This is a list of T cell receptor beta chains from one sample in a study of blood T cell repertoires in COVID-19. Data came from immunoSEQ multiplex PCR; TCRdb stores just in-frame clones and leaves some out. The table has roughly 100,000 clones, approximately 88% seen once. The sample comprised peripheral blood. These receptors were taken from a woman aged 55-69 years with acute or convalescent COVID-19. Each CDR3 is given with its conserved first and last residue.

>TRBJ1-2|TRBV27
CASSLRQGFYGYTF
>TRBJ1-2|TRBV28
CASSLLSYGYTF
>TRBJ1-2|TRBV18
CASSARDRDFAF
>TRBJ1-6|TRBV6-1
CASSEAEGLISPLHF
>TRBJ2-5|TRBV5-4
CASSPAAEETQYF
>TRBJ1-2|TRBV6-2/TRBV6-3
CASSYFQGRLYYGYTF
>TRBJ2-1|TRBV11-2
CASSLDYRSAYNEQFF
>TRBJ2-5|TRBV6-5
CASRAIDRGQETQYF
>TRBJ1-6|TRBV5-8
CASRQSYSYNSPLHF
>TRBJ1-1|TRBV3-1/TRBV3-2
CASSQDGRTEAFF
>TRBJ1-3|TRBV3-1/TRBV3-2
CASSLGLYSGNTIYF
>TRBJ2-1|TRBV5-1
CASSGGLALVSSYNEQFF
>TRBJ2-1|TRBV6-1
CASSVGTALGYNEQFF
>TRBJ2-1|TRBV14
CASSLRRTSGMRNEQFF
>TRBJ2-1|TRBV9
CASSPRQGAGNEQFF
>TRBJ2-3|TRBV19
CASGLSGRRDTQYF
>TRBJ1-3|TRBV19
CASKLGEAGNTIYF
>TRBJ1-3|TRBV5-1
CASSSFGQGETIYF
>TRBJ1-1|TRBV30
CAWGLTDNTEAFF